These 9 T cell receptor beta chains originate from one sample sequenced in a study of shared clonotypes between healthy human individuals. Assay: immunoSEQ multiplex PCR; the TCRdb copy retains only in-frame clones and omits some. The data show 2 million to 2.5 million clones, roughly 92% seen once. Material: naive CD4+ T cells from PBMCs. As to subset: CD45RA+ positively selected. The receptors stem from a man between 18 and 29 years old in good health. Some clones in this sample may be carry-over from other donors' samples.

This chain links TRBV5-1 with TRBJ1-4; D uncertain. CDR1 is SGHRS and CDR2 is YFSETQ in the germline V gene. V lost 2 bases to trimming and J lost 3 bases, with 5 bases between them. This CDR3 comprises 13 residues. CDR3 sequence: CASSFQSNEKLFF. The CDR3 bases are TGCGCCAGCAGCTTCCAGTCTAATGAAAAACTGTTTTTT.

This clone has just one count. The chain couples TRBV28 to TRBJ1-2, with D uncertain. Per the germline V gene, CDR1 is MDHEN and CDR2 is SYDVKM. This CDR3 comprises 14 residues. The V gene lost 3 bases and the J gene lost 7 bases, with 15 bases spanning the gap. This CDR3 reads CASSFVMGLGGYTF. In DNA form, the CDR3 reads TGTGCCAGCAGTTTCGTTATGGGGTTGGGTGGCTACACCTTC.

This clone has a single count. This chain connects TRBV5-4 to TRBJ2-6; no clear D gene. The CDR3 consists of 14 residues. With 0 bases removed from V and 3 bases from J, the gap between germline ends came to 4 bases. Germline-derived CDR1 and CDR2 are SGHNT and YYREEE (reference sequence). As DNA, the CDR3 is TGTGCCAGCAGCTTGGGAGGTGGGGCCAACGTCCTGACTTTC. Translation gives CASSLGGGANVLTF.

This clone was seen once. The chain couples TRBV10-1 to TRBJ2-1, with D perhaps matching TRBD2 (6 bases). The CDR3 length is 16 residues. V lost 3 bases and J lost 2, with 14 bases in between. Germline loops: CDR1 WNHNN, CDR2 SYGVQD (reference sequence). The CDR3 bases are TGCGCCAGCAGTGACGCTAGCGCGGACGCCTACAATGAGCAGTTCTTC. It encodes CASSDASADAYNEQFF.

The V call is TRBV10-1, the J call TRBJ2-2; possibly TRBD2 for D (6 bases). The CDR3 is 14 residues long. CDR1 and CDR2 from the germline V gene are WNHNN and SYGVQD (reference sequence). V lost 6 bases, J lost 4 bases, and 12 bases lay in between. The CDR3 sequence is CASRPDGGTGELFF. CDR3 DNA: TGCGCCAGCAGACCCGACGGGGGCACCGGGGAGCTGTTTTTT.

This clone was counted a single time. The chain has TRBV7-3 and TRBJ2-1; the D call may be TRBD1 or TRBD2 (7 bases each). The CDR3 covers 16 residues. The germline V and J ends were trimmed by 5 bases and 0 bases, with 14 bases remaining between them. Germline values: CDR1 SGHTA, CDR2 FQGTGA. Here the CDR3 DNA reads TGTGCCAGCAGCATTTCCAGGGGGGGCTCCTACAATGAGCAGTTCTTC. This translates into CASSISRGGSYNEQFF.

This rearrangement joins TRBV7-9 to TRBJ2-5; D is tentatively TRBD1 or TRBD2 (6 bases each). Per the germline V gene, CDR1 is SEHNR and CDR2 is FQNEAQ (reference sequence). V shed 2 bases and J shed 5 bases, with 15 bases lying between them. The CDR3 runs to 15 residues. The CDR3 region is CASSLPPRGRETQYF. As DNA, the CDR3 is TGTGCCAGCAGCTTACCACCGAGGGGGAGGGAGACCCAGTACTTC.

The table lists this clone with a count of one. This rearrangement joins TRBV14 to TRBJ2-7; TRBD2 aligns across 10 bases. The germline gives CDR1 SGHDN, CDR2 FVKESK. The V gene end was trimmed by 0 bases and the J gene end by 6 bases; junction bases not matched to a gene: 8. The CDR3 is 16 amino acids. The DNA of the CDR3 is TGTGCCAGCAGCCAAGAGTTTTCTAGCGGGAGAGGCGAGCAGTACTTC. Protein: CASSQEFSSGRGEQYF.

This clone came up once. J is TRBJ2-7 and V is TRBV6-1, with D tentatively TRBD1 (6 bases). The V and J ends lost 7 bases and 7 bases respectively, with 17 bases between them. This CDR3 has 13 residues. CDR1 and CDR2 (germline): MNHNS, SASEGT. The DNA of the CDR3 is TGTGCCAGCATCAGGGGCTGGAAGGAGGAGCAGTACTTC. This encodes CASIRGWKEEQYF.